The present T cell receptor (beta chain) was sequenced within a study of response to subunit inactivated influenza vaccine (dated by TCRdb to 2016 to 2019). Regarding the study in general: The study used deep quantitative T cell receptor repertoire profiling to track responses to a trivalent subunit inactivated influenza vaccine.

Turning to this clonotype: It has no known antigen specificity. No qualities accompany the bases; no much larger clone lies one base away.

The research as a whole found: The authors proposed that each seasonal influenza vaccination may bring in only a limited number of new T cells.

The library was prepared using RT-PCR. Sequenced using an Illumina HiSeq 2500. The public reads were run again by TCRdb, first through fastp at Q25 and then through MiXCR, and only productive beta chains were kept. Every CDR3 protein is listed once, alongside the most common genes and DNA of its rows. The sample contains fewer than 650,000 distinct CDR3 sequences, approximately 12% of them found a single time. Around 13% of the sample is held by the ten biggest clonotypes. Per the publication, the time point label means: 45 to 50 days after influenza vaccine administration. Compared with germline, V lacks 4 bases and J lacks 5 bases; bases without a gene match: 8. Via the germline V gene, CDR1 is SGHRS and CDR2 YFSETQ. From cysteine to phenylalanine, the CDR3 is 16 amino acids long. CDR3 DNA only is kept here, 48 bases in frame from base 1.

The chain is made from TRBV5-1 and TRBJ2-1; 11 nucleotides in the junction match TRBD2. Material: PBMCs from blood, obtained about 6 weeks after vaccination. This clonotype was obtained from a man aged 50-59 years who received an inactivated influenza vaccine. Donor details come from another sample of the same person, matched by shared clones. The CDR3 in this case is CASSPHGTSGDNEQFF. The sequenced DNA: TGCGCCAGCAGCCCCCATGGGACTAGCGGCGACAATGAGCAGTTCTTC.